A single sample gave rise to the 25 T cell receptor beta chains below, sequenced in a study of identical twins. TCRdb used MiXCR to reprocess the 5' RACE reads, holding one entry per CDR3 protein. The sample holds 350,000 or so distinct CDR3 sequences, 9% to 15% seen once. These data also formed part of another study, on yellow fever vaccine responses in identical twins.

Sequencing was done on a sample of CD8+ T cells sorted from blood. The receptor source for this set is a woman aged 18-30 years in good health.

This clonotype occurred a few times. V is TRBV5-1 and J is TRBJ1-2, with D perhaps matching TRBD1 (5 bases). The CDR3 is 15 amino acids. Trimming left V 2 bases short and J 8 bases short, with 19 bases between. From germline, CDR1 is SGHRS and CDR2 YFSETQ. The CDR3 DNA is TGCGCCAGCAGCTTATATTCAGGGTATGCTAGCGGCTACACCTTC. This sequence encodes CASSLYSGYASGYTF.

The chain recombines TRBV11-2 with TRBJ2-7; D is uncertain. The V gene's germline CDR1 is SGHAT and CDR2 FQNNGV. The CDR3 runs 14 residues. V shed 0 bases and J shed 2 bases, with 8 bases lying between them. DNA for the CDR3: TGTGCCAGCAGCTTAGATCCGGGCCCCTACGAGCAGTACGTC. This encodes CASSLDPGPYEQYV.

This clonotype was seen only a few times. The CDR3 DNA reads as TGCAGCGTTGAAACGGCAACCTACTTCCAAGAGACCCAGTACTTC. Its protein is CSVETATYFQETQYF. The chain combines TRBV29-1 with TRBJ2-5; D not certain. V was clipped by 2 bases and J by 1 base, with 14 bases between them. This CDR3 is built from 15 residues. CDR1 and CDR2 from the germline V gene are SQVTM and ANQGSEA.

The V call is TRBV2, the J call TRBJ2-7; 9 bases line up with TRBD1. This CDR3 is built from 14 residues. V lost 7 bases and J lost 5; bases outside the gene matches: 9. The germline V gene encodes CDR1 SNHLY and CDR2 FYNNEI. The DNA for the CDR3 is TGTGCCAGCACCTACGGGGACAGGGAGGACGAGCAGTACTTC. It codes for CASTYGDREDEQYF.

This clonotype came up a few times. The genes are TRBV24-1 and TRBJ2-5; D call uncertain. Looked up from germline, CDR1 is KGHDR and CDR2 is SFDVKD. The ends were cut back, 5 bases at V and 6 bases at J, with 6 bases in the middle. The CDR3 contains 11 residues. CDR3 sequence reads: CATSVGQTQYF. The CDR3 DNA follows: TGTGCCACCAGTGTTGGGCAGACCCAGTACTTC.

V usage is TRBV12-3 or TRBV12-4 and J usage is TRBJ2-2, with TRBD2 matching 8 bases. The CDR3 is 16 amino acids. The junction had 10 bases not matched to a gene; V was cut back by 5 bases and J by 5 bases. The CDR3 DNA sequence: TGTGCCAGCAGTCACTTCCCGGGGGGGCCAACCGGGGAGCTGTTTTTT. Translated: CASSHFPGGPTGELFF.

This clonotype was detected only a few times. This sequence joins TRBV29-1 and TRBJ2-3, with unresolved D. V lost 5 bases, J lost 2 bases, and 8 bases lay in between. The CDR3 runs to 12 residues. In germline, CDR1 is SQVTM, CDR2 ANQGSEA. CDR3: CSVLDPTDTQYF. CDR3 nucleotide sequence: TGCAGCGTTCTGGACCCCACAGATACGCAGTATTTT.

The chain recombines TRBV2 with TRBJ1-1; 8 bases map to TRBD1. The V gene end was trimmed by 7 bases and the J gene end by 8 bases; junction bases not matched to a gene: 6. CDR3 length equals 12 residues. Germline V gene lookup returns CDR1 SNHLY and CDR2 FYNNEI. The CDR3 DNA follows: TGTGCCAGCACCTTGACAGGGGCAGAAGCTTTCTTT. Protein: CASTLTGAEAFF.

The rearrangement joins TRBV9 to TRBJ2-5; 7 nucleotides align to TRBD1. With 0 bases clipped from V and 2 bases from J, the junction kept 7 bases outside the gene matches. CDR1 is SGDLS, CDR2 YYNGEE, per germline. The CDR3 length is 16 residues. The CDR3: CASSVEGGAVQETQYF. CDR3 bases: TGTGCCAGCAGCGTAGAAGGGGGCGCGGTTCAAGAGACCCAGTACTTC.

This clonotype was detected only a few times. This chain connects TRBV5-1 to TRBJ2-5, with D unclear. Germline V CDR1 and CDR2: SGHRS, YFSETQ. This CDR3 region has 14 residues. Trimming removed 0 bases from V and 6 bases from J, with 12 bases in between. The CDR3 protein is CASSLAWLKQTQYF. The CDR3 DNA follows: TGCGCCAGCAGCTTGGCCTGGCTAAAACAGACCCAGTACTTC. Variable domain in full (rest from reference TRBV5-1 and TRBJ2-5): KAGVTQTPRYLIKTRGQQVTLSCSPISGHRSVSWYQQTPGQGLQFLFEYFSETQRNKGNFPGRFSGRQFSNSRSEMNVSTLELGDSALYLCASSLAWLKQTQYFGPGTRLLVL.

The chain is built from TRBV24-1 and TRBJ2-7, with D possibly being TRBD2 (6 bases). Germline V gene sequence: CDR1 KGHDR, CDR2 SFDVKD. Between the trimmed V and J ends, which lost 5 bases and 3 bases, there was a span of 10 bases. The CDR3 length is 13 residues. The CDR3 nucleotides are TGTGCCACCAGTGTCGGAGGGAACTACGAGCAGTACTTC. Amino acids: CATSVGGNYEQYF.

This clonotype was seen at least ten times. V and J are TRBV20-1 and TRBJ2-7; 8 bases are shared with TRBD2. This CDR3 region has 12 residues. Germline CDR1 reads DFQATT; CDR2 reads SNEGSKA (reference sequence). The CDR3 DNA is TGCTCGGGAGGGGTAGTTGGGTACGAGCAGTACTTC. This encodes CSGGVVGYEQYF.

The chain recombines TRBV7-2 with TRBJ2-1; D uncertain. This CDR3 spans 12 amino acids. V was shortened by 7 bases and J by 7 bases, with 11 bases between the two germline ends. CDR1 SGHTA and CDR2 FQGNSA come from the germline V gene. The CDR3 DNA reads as TGTGCCAGCACCCAAACCGGGAATGAGCAGTTCTTC. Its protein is CASTQTGNEQFF.

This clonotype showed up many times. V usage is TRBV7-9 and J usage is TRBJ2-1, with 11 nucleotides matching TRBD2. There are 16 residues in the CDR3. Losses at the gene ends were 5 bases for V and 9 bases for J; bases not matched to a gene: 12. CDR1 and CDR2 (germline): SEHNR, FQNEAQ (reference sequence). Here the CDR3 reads CASSQTSGTVQVEQFF. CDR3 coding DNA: TGTGCCAGCAGCCAGACTAGCGGGACGGTCCAGGTTGAGCAGTTCTTC.

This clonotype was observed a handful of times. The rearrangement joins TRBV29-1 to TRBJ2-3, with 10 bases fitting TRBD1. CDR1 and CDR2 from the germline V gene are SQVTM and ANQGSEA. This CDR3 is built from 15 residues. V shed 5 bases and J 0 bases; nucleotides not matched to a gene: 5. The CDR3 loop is CSVSLGQGSTDTQYF. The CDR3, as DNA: TGCAGCGTTTCTTTGGGACAGGGGAGCACAGATACGCAGTATTTT.

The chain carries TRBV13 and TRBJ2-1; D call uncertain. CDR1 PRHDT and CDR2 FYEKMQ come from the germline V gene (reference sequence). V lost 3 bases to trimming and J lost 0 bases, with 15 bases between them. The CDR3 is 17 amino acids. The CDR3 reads CASSLVSAPSSYNEQFF. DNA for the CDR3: TGTGCCAGCAGCTTGGTTTCAGCGCCGAGCTCCTACAATGAGCAGTTCTTC. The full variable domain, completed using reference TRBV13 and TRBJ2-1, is AAGVIQSPRHLIKEKRETATLKCYPIPRHDTVYWYQQGPGQDPQFLISFYEKMQSDKGSIPDRFSAQQFSDYHSELNMSSLELGDSALYFCASSLVSAPSSYNEQFFGPGTRLTVL.

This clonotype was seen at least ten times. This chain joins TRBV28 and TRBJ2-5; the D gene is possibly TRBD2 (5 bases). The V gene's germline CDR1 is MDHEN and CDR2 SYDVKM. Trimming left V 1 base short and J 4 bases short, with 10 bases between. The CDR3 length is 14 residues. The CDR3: CASSLFSGSETQYF. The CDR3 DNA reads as TGTGCCAGCAGTTTATTTTCGGGGTCAGAGACCCAGTACTTC. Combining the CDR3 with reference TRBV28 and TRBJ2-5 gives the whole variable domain DVKVTQSSRYLVKRTGEKVFLECVQDMDHENMFWYRQDPGLGLRLIYFSYDVKMKEKGDIPEGYSVSREKKERFSLILESASTNQTSMYLCASSLFSGSETQYFGPGTRLLVL.

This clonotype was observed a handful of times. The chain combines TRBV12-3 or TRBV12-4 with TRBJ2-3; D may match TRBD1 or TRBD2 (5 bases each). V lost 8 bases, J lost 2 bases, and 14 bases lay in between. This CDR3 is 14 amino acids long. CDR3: CASGLRDPTDTQYF. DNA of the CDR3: TGTGCCAGCGGGCTCCGGGACCCCACAGATACGCAGTATTTT.

CDR3 region: CSASDVAGGEETQYF. The CDR3 DNA reads TGCAGTGCCAGCGATGTAGCGGGGGGGGAAGAGACCCAGTACTTC. J is TRBJ2-5 and V is TRBV20-1; 11 nucleotides line up with TRBD2. Germline V gene lookup returns CDR1 DFQATT and CDR2 SNEGSKA (reference sequence). Unmatched junction bases numbered 9, after V lost 6 bases and J lost 3 bases. The CDR3 length is 15 residues.

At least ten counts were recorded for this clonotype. The CDR3 region is CASSFLAAKPNTGELFF. CDR3 coding DNA: TGTGCCAGCAGCTTCCTAGCGGCTAAGCCGAACACCGGGGAGCTGTTTTTT. V gene TRBV11-2 combines with J gene TRBJ2-2; 7 nucleotides match TRBD2. V dropped 3 bases and J dropped 0; count of bases not matched to a gene: 7. Germline V gene sequence: CDR1 SGHAT, CDR2 FQNNGV. This CDR3 contains 17 residues.

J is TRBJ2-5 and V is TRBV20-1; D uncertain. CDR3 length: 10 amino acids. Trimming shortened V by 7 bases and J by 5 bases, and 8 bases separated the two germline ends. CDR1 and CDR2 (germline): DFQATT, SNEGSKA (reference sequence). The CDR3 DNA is TGCAGTGGGGTAACGGAGACCCAGTACTTC. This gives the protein CSGVTETQYF.

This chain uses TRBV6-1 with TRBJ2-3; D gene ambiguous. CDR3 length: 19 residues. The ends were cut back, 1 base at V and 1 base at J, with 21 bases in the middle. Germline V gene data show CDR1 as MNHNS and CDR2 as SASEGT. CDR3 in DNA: TGTGCCAGCAGTGAAGGGGTTGTTTGGCTTGATAGCCGCACAGATACGCAGTATTTT. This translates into CASSEGVVWLDSRTDTQYF.

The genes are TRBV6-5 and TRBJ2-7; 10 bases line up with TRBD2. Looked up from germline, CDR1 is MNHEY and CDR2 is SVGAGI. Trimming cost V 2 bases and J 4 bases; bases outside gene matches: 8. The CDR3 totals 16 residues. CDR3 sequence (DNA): TGTGCCAGCAGTTACGGCCTAGCGGGAGTTCTTTACGAGCAGTACTTC. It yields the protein CASSYGLAGVLYEQYF.

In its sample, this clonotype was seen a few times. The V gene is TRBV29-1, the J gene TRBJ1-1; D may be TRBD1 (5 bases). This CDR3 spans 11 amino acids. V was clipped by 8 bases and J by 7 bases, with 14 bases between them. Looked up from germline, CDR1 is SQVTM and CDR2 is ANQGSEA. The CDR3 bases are TGCAGCACCCGGGACGGACGTGAAGCTTTCTTT. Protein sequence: CSTRDGREAFF.

The CDR3: CAGPKGTEAFF. The DNA of the CDR3 is TGTGCCGGACCTAAGGGCACTGAAGCTTTCTTT. J is TRBJ1-1 and V is TRBV5-8, with unresolved D. Germline-derived CDR1 and CDR2 are SGHTS and YDEGEE. V shed 10 bases and J shed 4 bases, with 11 bases lying between them. The CDR3 is 11 amino acids.